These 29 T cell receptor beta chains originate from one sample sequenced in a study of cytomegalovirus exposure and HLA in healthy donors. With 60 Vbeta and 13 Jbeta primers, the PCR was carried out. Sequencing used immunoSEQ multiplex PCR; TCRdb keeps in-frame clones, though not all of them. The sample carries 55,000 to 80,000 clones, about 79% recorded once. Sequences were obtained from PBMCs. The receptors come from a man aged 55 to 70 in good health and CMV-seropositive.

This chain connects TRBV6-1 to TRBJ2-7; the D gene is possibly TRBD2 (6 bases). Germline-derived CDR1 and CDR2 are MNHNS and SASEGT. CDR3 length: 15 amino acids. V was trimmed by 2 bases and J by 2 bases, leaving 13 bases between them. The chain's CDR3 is CASSEPRLATYEQYF. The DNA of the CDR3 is TGTGCCAGCAGTGAACCGAGGCTAGCGACCTACGAGCAGTACTTC.

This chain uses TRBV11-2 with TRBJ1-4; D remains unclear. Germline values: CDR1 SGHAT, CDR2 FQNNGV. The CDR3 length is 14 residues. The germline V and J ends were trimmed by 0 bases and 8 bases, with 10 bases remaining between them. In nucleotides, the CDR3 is TGTGCCAGCAGCTTAGACCCGGACTACGAAAAACTGTTTTTT. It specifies CASSLDPDYEKLFF.

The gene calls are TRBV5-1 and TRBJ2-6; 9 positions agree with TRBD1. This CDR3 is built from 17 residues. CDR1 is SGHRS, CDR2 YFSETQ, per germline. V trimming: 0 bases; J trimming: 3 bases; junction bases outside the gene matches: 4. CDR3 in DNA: TGCGCCAGCAGCTTGGGACAGGGGGTAATTGGGGCCAACGTCCTGACTTTC. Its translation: CASSLGQGVIGANVLTF.

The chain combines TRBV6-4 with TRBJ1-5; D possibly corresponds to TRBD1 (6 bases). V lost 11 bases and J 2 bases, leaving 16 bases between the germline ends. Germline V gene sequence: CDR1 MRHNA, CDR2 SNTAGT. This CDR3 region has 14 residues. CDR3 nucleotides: TGTGCCGGTCGCCGGGACACCGGCAATCAGCCCCAGCATTTT. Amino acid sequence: CAGRRDTGNQPQHF.

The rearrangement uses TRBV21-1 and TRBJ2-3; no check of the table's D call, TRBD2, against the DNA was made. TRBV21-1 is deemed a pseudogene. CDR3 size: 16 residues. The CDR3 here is CASSKAGLDSTDTQYF. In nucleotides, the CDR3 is TGTGCCAGCAGCAAAGCGGGACTAGATAGCACAGATACGCAGTATTTT.

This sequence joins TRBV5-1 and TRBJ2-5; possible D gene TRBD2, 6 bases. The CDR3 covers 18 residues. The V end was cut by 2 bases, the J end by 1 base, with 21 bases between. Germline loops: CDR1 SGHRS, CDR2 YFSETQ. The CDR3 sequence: CASSFRGFSRLGQETQYF. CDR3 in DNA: TGCGCCAGCAGCTTTCGGGGGTTTTCAAGGCTAGGCCAAGAGACCCAGTACTTC.

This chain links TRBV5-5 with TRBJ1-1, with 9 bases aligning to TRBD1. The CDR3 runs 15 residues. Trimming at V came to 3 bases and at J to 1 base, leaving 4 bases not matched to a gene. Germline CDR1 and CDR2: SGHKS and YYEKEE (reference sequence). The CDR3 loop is CASSSQTGGNTEAFF. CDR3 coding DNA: TGTGCCAGCAGCTCCCAGACAGGGGGGAACACTGAAGCTTTCTTT.

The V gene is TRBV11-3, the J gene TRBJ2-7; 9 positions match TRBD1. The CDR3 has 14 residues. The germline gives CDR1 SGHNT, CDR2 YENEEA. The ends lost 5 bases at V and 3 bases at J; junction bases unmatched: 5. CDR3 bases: TGTGCCAGCAGCCCACCGGGACAGGGCTACGAGCAGTACTTC. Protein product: CASSPPGQGYEQYF.

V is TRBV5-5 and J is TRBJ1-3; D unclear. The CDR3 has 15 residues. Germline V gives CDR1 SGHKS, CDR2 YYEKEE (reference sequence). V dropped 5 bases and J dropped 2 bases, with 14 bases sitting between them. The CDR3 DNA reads TGTGCCAGCAGTCTCCGCGGTATTACTGGAAACACCATATATTTT. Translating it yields CASSLRGITGNTIYF.

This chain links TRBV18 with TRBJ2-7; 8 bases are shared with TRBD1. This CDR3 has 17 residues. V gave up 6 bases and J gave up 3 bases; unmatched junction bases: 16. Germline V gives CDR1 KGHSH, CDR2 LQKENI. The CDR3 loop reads CASSIIGQGQGVYEQYF. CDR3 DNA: TGTGCCAGCTCGATAATTGGACAGGGACAAGGTGTCTACGAGCAGTACTTC.

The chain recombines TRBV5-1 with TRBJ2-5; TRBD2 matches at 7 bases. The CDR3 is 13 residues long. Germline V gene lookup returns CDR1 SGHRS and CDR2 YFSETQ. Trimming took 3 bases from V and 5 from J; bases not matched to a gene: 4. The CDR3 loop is CASSWGGPETQYF. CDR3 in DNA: TGCGCCAGCAGCTGGGGAGGGCCGGAGACCCAGTACTTC.

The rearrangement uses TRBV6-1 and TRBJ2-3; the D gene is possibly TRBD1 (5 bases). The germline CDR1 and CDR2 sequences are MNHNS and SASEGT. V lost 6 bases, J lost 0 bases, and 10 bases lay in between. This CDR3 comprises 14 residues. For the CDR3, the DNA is TGTGCCAGCAGAACAGGCCGGAGCACAGATACGCAGTATTTT. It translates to CASRTGRSTDTQYF.

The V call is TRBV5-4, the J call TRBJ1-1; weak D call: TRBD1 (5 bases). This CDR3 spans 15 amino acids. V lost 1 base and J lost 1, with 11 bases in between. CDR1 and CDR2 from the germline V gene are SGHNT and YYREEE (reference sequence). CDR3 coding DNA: TGTGCCAGCAGCTTGCCCGCAGGGCGGAACACTGAAGCTTTCTTT. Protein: CASSLPAGRNTEAFF.

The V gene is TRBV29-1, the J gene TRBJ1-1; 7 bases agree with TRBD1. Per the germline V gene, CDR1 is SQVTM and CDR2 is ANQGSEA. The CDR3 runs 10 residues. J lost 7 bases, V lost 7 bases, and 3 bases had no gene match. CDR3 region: CSARDSEAFF. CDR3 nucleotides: TGCAGCGCCAGGGACAGTGAAGCTTTCTTT. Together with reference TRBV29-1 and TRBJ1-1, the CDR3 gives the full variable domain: SAVISQKPSRDICQRGTSLTIQCQVDSQVTMMFWYRQQPGQSLTLIATANQGSEATYESGFVIDKFPISRPNLTFSTLTVSNMSPEDSSIYLCSARDSEAFFGQGTRLTVV.

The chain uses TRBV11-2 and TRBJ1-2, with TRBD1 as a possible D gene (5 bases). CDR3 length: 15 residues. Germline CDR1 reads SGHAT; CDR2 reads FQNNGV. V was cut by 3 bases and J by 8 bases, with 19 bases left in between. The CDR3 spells CASSLGQGTYDGYTF. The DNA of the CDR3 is TGTGCCAGCAGCTTGGGTCAGGGTACTTACGACGGCTACACCTTC.

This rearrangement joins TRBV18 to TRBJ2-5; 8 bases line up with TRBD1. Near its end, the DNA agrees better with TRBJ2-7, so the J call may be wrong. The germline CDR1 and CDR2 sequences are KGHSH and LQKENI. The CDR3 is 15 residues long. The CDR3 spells CASSLGTGRAYEQYF. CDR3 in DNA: TGTGCCAGCTCACTAGGGACAGGAAGGGCCTACGAGCAGTACTTC.

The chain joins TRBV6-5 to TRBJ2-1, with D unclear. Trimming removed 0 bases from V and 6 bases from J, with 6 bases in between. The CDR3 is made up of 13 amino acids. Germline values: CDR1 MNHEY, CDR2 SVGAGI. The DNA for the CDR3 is TGTGCCAGCAGTTACTCTCTAATCAATGAGCAGTTCTTC. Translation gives CASSYSLINEQFF.

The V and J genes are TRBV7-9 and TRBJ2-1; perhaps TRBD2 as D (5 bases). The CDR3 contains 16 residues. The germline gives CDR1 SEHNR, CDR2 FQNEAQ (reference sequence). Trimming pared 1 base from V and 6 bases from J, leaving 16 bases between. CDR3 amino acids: CASSLEGQPGGNEQFF. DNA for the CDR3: TGTGCCAGCAGCTTAGAAGGCCAGCCAGGAGGCAATGAGCAGTTCTTC.

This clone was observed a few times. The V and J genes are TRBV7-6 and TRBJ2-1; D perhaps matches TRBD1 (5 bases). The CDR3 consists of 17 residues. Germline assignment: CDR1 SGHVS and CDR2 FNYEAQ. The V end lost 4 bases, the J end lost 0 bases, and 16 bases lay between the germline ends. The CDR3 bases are TGTGCCAGCAGCTCTATAGGGGTGTCCGGCTCCTACAATGAGCAGTTCTTC. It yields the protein CASSSIGVSGSYNEQFF.

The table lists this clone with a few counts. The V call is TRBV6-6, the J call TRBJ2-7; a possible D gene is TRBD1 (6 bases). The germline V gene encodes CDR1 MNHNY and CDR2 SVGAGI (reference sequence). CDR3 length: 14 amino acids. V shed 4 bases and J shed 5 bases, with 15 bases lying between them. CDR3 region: CASSLGTRTHEQYF. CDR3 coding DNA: TGTGCCAGCAGTTTAGGGACACGAACCCACGAGCAGTACTTC.

CDR3 coding DNA: TGTGCCAGCAGCCTTCACGGGGCGGGACGAGATACGCAGTATTTT. Its translation is CASSLHGAGRDTQYF. V is TRBV14 and J is TRBJ2-3; D perhaps matches TRBD2 (6 bases). CDR3 length: 15 residues. V lost 4 bases, J lost 5 bases, and 16 bases lay in between. In germline, CDR1 is SGHDN, CDR2 FVKESK.

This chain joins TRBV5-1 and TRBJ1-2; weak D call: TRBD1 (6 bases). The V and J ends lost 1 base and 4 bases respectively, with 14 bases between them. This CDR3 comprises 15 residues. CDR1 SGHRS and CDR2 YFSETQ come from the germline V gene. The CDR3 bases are TGCGCCAGCAGCTTGTCTACGGGACAAGTCTATGGCTACACCTTC. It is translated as CASSLSTGQVYGYTF.

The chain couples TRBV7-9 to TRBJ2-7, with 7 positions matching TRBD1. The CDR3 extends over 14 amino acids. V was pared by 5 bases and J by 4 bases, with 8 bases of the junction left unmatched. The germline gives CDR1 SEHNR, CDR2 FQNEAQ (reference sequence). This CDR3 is CASSPGTVLYEQYF. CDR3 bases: TGTGCCAGCAGCCCGGGGACAGTCTTATACGAGCAGTACTTC.

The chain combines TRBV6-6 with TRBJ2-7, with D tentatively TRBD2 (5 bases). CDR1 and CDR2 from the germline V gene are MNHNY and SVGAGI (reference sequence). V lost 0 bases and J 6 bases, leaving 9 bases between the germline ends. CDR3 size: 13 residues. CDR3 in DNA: TGTGCCAGCAGTTACTCAGCTGCGGGCGAGCAGTACTTC. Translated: CASSYSAAGEQYF.

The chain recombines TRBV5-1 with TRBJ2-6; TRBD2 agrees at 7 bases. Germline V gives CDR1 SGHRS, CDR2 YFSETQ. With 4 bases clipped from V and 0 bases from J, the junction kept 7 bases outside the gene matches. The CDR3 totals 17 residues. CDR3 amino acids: CASSRREGYSGANVLTF. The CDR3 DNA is TGCGCCAGCAGCCGCAGGGAGGGTTACTCTGGGGCCAACGTCCTGACTTTC.

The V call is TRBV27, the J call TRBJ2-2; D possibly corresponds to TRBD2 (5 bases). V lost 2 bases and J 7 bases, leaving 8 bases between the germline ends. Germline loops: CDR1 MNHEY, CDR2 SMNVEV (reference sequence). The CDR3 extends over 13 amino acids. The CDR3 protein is CASSLEGGGELFF. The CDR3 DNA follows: TGTGCCAGCAGTTTAGAGGGTGGCGGGGAGCTGTTTTTT.

The CDR3 bases are TGTGCCAGCAGTGGGACTAGCGGGATTATGAGTCTAGCCAAAAACATTCAGTACTTC. Translated, it gives CASSGTSGIMSLAKNIQYF. The J gene is TRBJ2-4, the V gene TRBV2; 12 nucleotides align to TRBD2. CDR3 length equals 19 residues. V was pared by 4 bases and J by 0 bases, with 10 bases of the junction left unmatched. The V gene's germline CDR1 is SNHLY and CDR2 FYNNEI.

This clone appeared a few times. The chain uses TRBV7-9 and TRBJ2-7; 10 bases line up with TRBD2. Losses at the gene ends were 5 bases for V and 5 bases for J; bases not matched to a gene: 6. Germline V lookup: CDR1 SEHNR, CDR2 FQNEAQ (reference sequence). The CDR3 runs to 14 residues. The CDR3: CASSTGLAKNEQYF. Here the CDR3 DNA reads TGTGCCAGCAGCACGGGACTAGCGAAGAACGAGCAGTACTTC.

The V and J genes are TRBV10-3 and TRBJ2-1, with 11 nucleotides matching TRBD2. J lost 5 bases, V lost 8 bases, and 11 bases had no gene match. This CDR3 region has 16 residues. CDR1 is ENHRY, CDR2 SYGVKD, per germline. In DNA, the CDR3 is TGTGCCATCGGTCTAGCGGGAGGACAGAGAAACAATGAGCAGTTCTTC. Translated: CAIGLAGGQRNNEQFF.